A selection of T cell receptor beta chains follows, all from one sample in a study of cytomegalovirus exposure and HLA in healthy donors. Data came from immunoSEQ multiplex PCR; TCRdb stores just in-frame clones and leaves some out. The repertoire holds 200,000 to 250,000 clones, roughly 84% seen once, with 1.3% in the top ten. Input material: PBMCs. All receptors come from a human donor in good health. CDR3s include the opening cysteine and the closing phenylalanine or tryptophan. A D gene is named only where the DNA matches it firmly. Some rows have no size entry. The others give once, few or many, or a class for an expanded clone.

v_call	j_call	clone_size	d_call	cdr3_length	cdr3_aa	cdr3_nt
TRBV9	TRBJ2-7	NA	TRBD1	14	CASSSGTGANEQYF	TGTGCCAGCAGCTCCGGGACAGGGGCGAACGAGCAGTACTTC
TRBV28	TRBJ2-3	NA	NA	15	CASSLVRTGIGTQYF	TGTGCCAGCAGTTTGGTCCGAACAGGGATAGGTACGCAGTATTTT
TRBV2	TRBJ2-5	NA	NA	13	CASSVIPEETQYF	TGTGCCAGCAGTGTAATCCCTGAAGAGACCCAGTACTTC
TRBV2	TRBJ1-1	once	NA	13	CATRGGRDTEAFF	TGTGCCACCCGCGGGGGACGTGACACTGAAGCTTTCTTT
TRBV6-1	TRBJ1-4	NA	NA	15	CASSEAPSVNEKLFF	TGTGCCAGCAGTGAAGCGCCGTCAGTTAATGAAAAACTGTTTTTT
TRBV2	TRBJ2-7	NA	NA	11	CASLVAYEQYF	TGTGCCAGCTTAGTAGCTTACGAGCAGTACTTC
TRBV5-1	TRBJ2-1	NA	TRBD2	15	CASSLSRGGRSEQFF	TGCGCCAGCAGCTTAAGTCGTGGCGGGAGGAGTGAGCAGTTCTTC
TRBV19	TRBJ2-5	NA	NA	16	CASSIAQRAGQETQYF	TGTGCCAGTAGTATAGCCCAGAGGGCAGGCCAAGAGACCCAGTACTTC
TRBV29-1	TRBJ1-3	NA	TRBD1	14	CSVDEGAEGNTIYF	TGCAGCGTTGATGAGGGGGCAGAAGGAAACACCATATATTTT
TRBV6-1	TRBJ2-6	NA	TRBD2	15	CASGGRAGGANVLTF	TGTGCCAGCGGCGGGAGGGCCGGTGGGGCCAACGTCCTGACTTTC
TRBV18	TRBJ2-1	NA	TRBD2	20	CASSTLAFQTGTSGYNEQFF	TGTGCCAGCTCAACCCTAGCCTTTCAGACCGGGACTAGCGGGTACAATGAGCAGTTCTTC
TRBV5-1	TRBJ2-5	NA	NA	15	CASSLGQGLAETQYF	TGCGCCAGCAGCTTGGGGCAGGGGCTCGCAGAGACCCAGTACTTC
TRBV4-1	TRBJ1-1	once	NA	16	CASSQYPGDLPRKGFF	TGCGCCAGCAGCCAGTACCCGGGAGATCTCCCCCGAAAGGGTTTCTTT
TRBV25-1	TRBJ2-3	NA	NA	15	CASSRGAPRTDTQYF	TGTGCCAGCAGCCGAGGAGCACCCCGCACAGATACGCAGTATTTT
TRBV5-1	TRBJ1-3	NA	TRBD1	18	CASSSRTGGTYSGNTIYF	TGCGCCAGCAGCTCTAGGACAGGGGGGACATACTCTGGAAACACCATATATTTT
TRBV27	TRBJ2-1	once	NA	14	CASSSPPQPEEQFF	TGTGCCAGCAGTTCACCCCCGCAGCCGGAGGAGCAGTTCTTC
TRBV18	TRBJ1-1	NA	NA	11	CASSSDSRAFF	TGTGCCAGCTCTTCGGACAGTAGGGCTTTCTTT
TRBV7-9	TRBJ2-7	NA	NA	15	CASSSWVQDSYEQYF	TGTGCCAGCAGCTCGTGGGTCCAGGACAGCTACGAGCAGTACTTC
TRBV10-3	TRBJ2-6	NA	NA	17	CSISEFRQLSGANVLTF	TGTTCCATCAGTGAGTTTAGACAGCTCTCTGGGGCCAACGTCCTGACTTTC
TRBV11-1	TRBJ2-7	NA	TRBD2	14	CASSTSGGAYEQYF	TGTGCCAGCAGCACGTCGGGGGGGGCTTACGAGCAGTACTTC
TRBV13	TRBJ2-3	NA	NA	16	CASSLGRSTKADTQYF	TGTGCCAGCAGCTTAGGCAGGTCGACTAAGGCAGATACGCAGTATTTT
TRBV6-5	TRBJ2-5	few	NA	15	CASSYSNPRRETQYF	TGTGCCAGCAGTTACTCGAACCCCCGTCGGGAGACCCAGTACTTC
TRBV7-8	TRBJ2-2	NA	TRBD1	15	CASSRTGANTGELFF	TGTGCCAGCAGCCGGACAGGGGCTAACACCGGGGAGCTGTTTTTT
TRBV7-2	TRBJ1-2	NA	NA	13	CASSPTIHYGYTF	TGTGCCAGCAGCCCGACTATTCACTATGGCTACACCTTC
TRBV18	TRBJ1-2	NA	TRBD1	17	CASSPGRQGGGEYGYTF	TGTGCCAGCTCACCCGGGAGACAGGGAGGTGGAGAATACGGCTACACCTTC
TRBV4-2	TRBJ1-4	NA	NA	17	CASSPAGVPGVEEKLFF	TGTGCCAGCAGCCCAGCTGGCGTTCCGGGGGTCGAGGAAAAACTGTTTTTT
TRBV6-1	TRBJ1-1	NA	NA	16	CASSERETWVNTEAFF	TGTGCCAGCAGTGAAAGGGAGACGTGGGTGAACACTGAAGCTTTCTTT
TRBV11-1	TRBJ2-7	once	TRBD2	15	CASSPAGSRHPEQYF	TGTGCCAGCAGCCCAGCGGGATCCAGGCATCCCGAGCAGTACTTC
TRBV6-5	TRBJ2-6	NA	NA	15	CASSYDGSGANVLTF	TGTGCCAGCAGTTACGACGGGTCCGGGGCCAACGTCCTGACTTTC